This T cell receptor beta chain stems from a study of T cells expressing NK-cell markers. TCRdb re-called the 5' RACE reads and gives one entry per CDR3 protein, without DNA. Listed are 550,000 or so distinct CDR3 sequences; around 4% falls within the top ten. The CDR3 is made up of 14 amino acids. Germline V gene lookup returns CDR1 SEHNR and CDR2 FQNEAQ (reference sequence). This receptor was taken from a man aged 18-30 years in good health. Sequenced sample: blood T cells: a sorted CD56 or NKG2C T cell subset, CD4+ or CD8+ T cells, or bulk PBMC T cells (not recorded which). J is TRBJ2-1 and V is TRBV7-9. The CDR3 is CASSFEQVLNEQFF.